The T cell receptor (beta chain) under discussion was sequenced for a study of blood T cells in healthy people across ages. Study-level findings and limits: CMV infection status of these donors was not known.

In regard to this clonotype: Its antigen is as yet unknown.

Next came a second PCR, run for about 7 to 12 cycles, which used a sample-barcoded 5' primer along with a J-beta primer mix. TCRdb passed the 5' RACE reads through MiXCR, listing each CDR3 protein once. The top ten clones hold more than 20% of a sample with 1.8 million or so distinct CDR3 sequences, about two fifths of them seen once. Germline V gene data show CDR1 as SGHNT and CDR2 as YENEEA. The CDR3 has 12 amino acids. V was cut by 3 bases and J by 7 bases, with 9 bases left in between. PBMCs were isolated at a quantity of at least 6 million per sample. The rearrangement links TRBV11-3 to TRBJ2-5, with TRBD1 as a possible D gene (5 bases). Source material: blood. This sequence originates from a human donor in good health. CDR3 coding DNA: TGTGCCAGCAGCTTGGCTCAGGGGACCCAGTACTTC. It yields the protein CASSLAQGTQYF. Looking up the rest from reference TRBV11-3 and TRBJ2-5 gives the full variable domain: EAGVVQSPRYKIIEKKQPVAFWCNPISGHNTLYWYLQNLGQGPELLIRYENEEAVDDSQLPKDRFSAERLKGVDSTLKIQPAELGDSAVYLCASSLAQGTQYFGPGTRLLVL.